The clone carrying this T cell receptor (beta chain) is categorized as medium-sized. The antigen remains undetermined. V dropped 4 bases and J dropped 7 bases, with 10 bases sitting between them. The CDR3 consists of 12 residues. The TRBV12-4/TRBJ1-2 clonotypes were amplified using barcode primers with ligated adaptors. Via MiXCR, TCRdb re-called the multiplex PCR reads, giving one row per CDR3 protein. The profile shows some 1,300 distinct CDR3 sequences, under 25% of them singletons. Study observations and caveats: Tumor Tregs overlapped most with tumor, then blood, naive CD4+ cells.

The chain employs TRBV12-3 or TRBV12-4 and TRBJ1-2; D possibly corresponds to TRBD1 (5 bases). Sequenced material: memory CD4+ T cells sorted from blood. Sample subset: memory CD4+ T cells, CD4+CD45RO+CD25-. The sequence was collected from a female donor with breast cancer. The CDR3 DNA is TGTGCCAGCAGTTGGCAGGGAGCTGGCTACACCTTC. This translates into CASSWQGAGYTF.